This T cell receptor (beta chain) is drawn from a study of beta chain features in type 1 diabetes. Findings of the study overall: Over-representation of high TCR-expressing cells was a possible consequence of cDNA sequencing. Type 1 diabetes patients had moderately but significantly shorter TCRB CDR3s in all four CD4+ subsets.

Germline V gene data show CDR1 as MGHDK and CDR2 as SYGVNS. Trimming took off 3 bases at V and 4 bases at J, with 16 bases between the two ends. The CDR3 spans 15 residues. The isolated RNA, all of it, was reverse transcribed, so expressed TCRB transcripts were what got sequenced. Naive, central memory and regulatory T cell samples averaged roughly 3.6 million immunoSEQ reads each. Clones were read by immunoSEQ multiplex PCR, and TCRdb kept only the in-frame ones, dropping some. This sample yields about 930,000 clones, of which about a sixth are seen a single time; 0.02% to 0.025% belongs to the top ten. Note on this clone: Its cognate antigen is unknown.

Sequenced sample: naive CD4+ T cells from blood. The chain employs TRBV25-1 and TRBJ2-7, with a possible D match to TRBD2 (6 bases). The TCR originated in a woman aged 18-29 years in good health. The CDR3 DNA is TGTGCCAGCAGTGATTCTAGAGGGAGGCGGTACGAGCAGTACTTC. Its protein is CASSDSRGRRYEQYF.